The present entry profiles one TCR beta chain with its context. As yet, its antigen is unknown. With 6 bases clipped from V and 3 bases from J, the junction kept 9 bases outside the gene matches. Germline lookup yields CDR1 SEHNR and CDR2 FQNEAQ (reference sequence). The length of the CDR3 is 15 residues. This specimen comes from a study of post-analysis software for immune sequencing data. Looking at the study overall: Included among the disease courses, which were recorded for the cohort, were relapsing-remitting, secondary progressive and progressive-relapsing multiple sclerosis.

cDNA libraries for TCR beta contained unique molecular identifiers. cDNA molecules numbering about 470,000 came from roughly 1 to 10 million T cells. TCRdb analysed the PCR reads with MiXCR anew, one entry per CDR3 protein. This sample has 400,000 to 500,000 distinct CDR3 sequences; less than 40% occur once, and the top ten carry under 9%. The study's findings and limits: Samples from one preparation batch, clustered by F measure, grouped strongly together. Significantly lower normalized Chao1 diversity was found in patients with multiple sclerosis relative to controls. In patients, about 5 TRBV segments were more frequent than in controls, with TRBV5-6, TRBV5-1 and TRBV20-1 among them.

The rearrangement links TRBV7-9 to TRBJ2-7; 9 bases line up with TRBD1. The TCR was taken from a girl aged 2 to 10 with multiple sclerosis. The sequenced material came from blood. The CDR3 coding sequence is TGTGCCAGCAGACCAGGGACAGGGAGAGTCTACGAGCAGTACTTC. Amino acids: CASRPGTGRVYEQYF.